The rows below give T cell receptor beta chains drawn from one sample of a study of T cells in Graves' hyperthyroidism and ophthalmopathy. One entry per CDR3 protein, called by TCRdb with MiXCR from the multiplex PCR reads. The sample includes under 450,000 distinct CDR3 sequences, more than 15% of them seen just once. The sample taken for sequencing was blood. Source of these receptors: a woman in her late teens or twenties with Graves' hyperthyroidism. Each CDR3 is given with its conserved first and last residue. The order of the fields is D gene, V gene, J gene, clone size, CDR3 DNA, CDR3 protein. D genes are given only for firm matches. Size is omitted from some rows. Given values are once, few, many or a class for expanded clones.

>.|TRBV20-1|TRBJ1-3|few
TGCAGTGCTAGAGATCCGAGGAGCGCTGGAGGAAACACCATATATTTT
CSARDPRSAGGNTIYF
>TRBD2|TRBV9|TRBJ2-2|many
TGTGCCAGTCAAGCGGGGGGGAAGACCGGGGAGCTGTTTTTT
CASQAGGKTGELFF
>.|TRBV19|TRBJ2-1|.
TGTGCCATCGACAATGAGCAGTTCTTC
CAIDNEQFF
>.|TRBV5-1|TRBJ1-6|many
TGCGCCAGCAGTTCAGACTTGGGGAATAATTCACCCCTCCACTTT
CASSSDLGNNSPLHF
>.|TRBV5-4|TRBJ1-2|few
TGTGCCAGCAGCTACGGGGGGATTGACTATGGCTACACCTTC
CASSYGGIDYGYTF
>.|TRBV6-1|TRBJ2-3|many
TGTGCCAGCAGTTACCCGCAGGCCATAGGGATATTAGATACGCAGTATTTT
CASSYPQAIGILDTQYF
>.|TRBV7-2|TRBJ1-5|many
TGTGCCAGCAGCTTAGGCAGGGTGGGGAATCAGCCCCAGCATTTT
CASSLGRVGNQPQHF
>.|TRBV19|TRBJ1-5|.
TGTGCCAGTAGTCCCCCCCAGAAGGCTCTGAATCAGCCCCAGCATTTT
CASSPPQKALNQPQHF
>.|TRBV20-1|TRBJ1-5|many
TGCAGTGCTAGCCAGGCTTGGGGCAATCAGCCCCAGCATTTT
CSASQAWGNQPQHF
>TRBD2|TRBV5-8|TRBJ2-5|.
TGTGCCAGCAGCCCCCGGTGGGGCCATAGCGGGAGTCAGTCCGAGACCCAGTACTTC
CASSPRWGHSGSQSETQYF
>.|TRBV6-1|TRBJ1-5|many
TGTGCCACCACGGGGGAAAAACGCAATCAGCCCCAGCATTTT
CATTGEKRNQPQHF
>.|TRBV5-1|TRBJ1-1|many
TGCGCCAGCAGCCTACACAGTCCCACAACTGAAGCTTTCTTT
CASSLHSPTTEAFF
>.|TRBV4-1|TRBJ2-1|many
TGCGCCAGCAGCCAAATATTCAATGAGCAGTTCTTC
CASSQIFNEQFF
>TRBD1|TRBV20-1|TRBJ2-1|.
TGCAGTGCGAGACAGGGGGCCGCGATATACAATGAGCAGTTCTTC
CSARQGAAIYNEQFF
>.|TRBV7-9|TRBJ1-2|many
TGTGCCAGCAGCTTAGGGGTACGCGGGTATGGCTACACCTTC
CASSLGVRGYGYTF
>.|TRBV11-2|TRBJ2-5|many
TGTGCCAGCAGCCCCAGTGGGGACAACCAAGAGACCCAGTACTTC
CASSPSGDNQETQYF
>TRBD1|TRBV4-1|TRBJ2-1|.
TGCGCCAGCAGCCCTGGACAGGGGCCCTTTACAGGGGGCGCGAGAAACAATGAGCAGTTCTTC
CASSPGQGPFTGGARNNEQFF
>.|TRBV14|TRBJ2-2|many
TGTGCCAGCAGCGCAAGATACTGGAACACCGGGGAGCTGTTTTTT
CASSARYWNTGELFF
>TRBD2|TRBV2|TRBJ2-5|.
TGTGCCAGCAGTTTCTGGCGAGCGGGGGGGCAAGAGACCCAGTACTTC
CASSFWRAGGQETQYF
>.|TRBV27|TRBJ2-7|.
TGTGCCAGCAGTTTGCGGCGGGGCTACGAGCAGTACTTC
CASSLRRGYEQYF
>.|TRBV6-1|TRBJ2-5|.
TGTGCCAGCAGAGTACCCCGGGCGGCCAGGGAGACCCAGTACTTC
CASRVPRAARETQYF
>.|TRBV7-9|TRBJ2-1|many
TGTGCCAGCAGCCACCGGGACTTCAGGGGGAATGAGCAGTTCTTC
CASSHRDFRGNEQFF
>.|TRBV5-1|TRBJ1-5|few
TGCGCCAGCAGTGTAAGCTACGGCAATCAGCCCCAGCATTTT
CASSVSYGNQPQHF
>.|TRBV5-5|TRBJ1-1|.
TGCGCCAGCCGTAGAGCCGGGATGAACACTGAAGCTTTCTTT
CASRRAGMNTEAFF
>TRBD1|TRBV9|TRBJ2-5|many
TGTGCCAGCAGCGTAGCAGGGGGCGCAGAGACCCAGTACTTC
CASSVAGGAETQYF